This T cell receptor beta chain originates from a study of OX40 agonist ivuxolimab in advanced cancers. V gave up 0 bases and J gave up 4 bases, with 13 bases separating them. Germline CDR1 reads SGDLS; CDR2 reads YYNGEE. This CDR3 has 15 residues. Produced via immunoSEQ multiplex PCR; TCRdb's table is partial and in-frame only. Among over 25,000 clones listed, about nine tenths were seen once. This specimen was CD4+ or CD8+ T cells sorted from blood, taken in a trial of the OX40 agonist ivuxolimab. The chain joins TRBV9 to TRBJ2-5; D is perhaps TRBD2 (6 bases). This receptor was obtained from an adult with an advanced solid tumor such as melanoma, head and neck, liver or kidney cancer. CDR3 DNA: TGTGCCAGCAGCGTAGCCGGGACTCCGCCAGAGACCCAGTACTTC. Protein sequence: CASSVAGTPPETQYF.